This T cell receptor (beta chain) came from a study of blood T cell repertoires in COVID-19. Sequenced by immunoSEQ multiplex PCR; TCRdb stores in-frame clones only, minus some. Of around 300,000 clones detected, roughly 90% appear once; the ten largest clones hold roughly 2.8%. The source of this sequence is a woman aged 30 to 39 with COVID-19, enrolled during active disease. The sample was peripheral blood.

CDR3: CASSLFRGAFF. CDR3 nucleotides: TGTGCCAGCAGTTTATTCCGCGGAGCTTTCTTT. V is TRBV12-3 or TRBV12-4 and J is TRBJ1-1, with D unresolved. The V end was cut by 2 bases, the J end by 10 bases, with 8 bases between. The CDR3 extends over 11 amino acids.